This T cell receptor beta chain comes out of a study of T cell repertoires in cytomegalovirus infection. This CDR3 is 16 amino acids long. The germline V gene encodes CDR1 SGHTA and CDR2 FQGNSA. Germline trimming cut 5 bases from V and 4 bases from J; bases unmatched to any gene: 11. TCRdb processed the reads anew with MiXCR; each CDR3 protein has one entry. The sample holds about 360,000 distinct CDR3 sequences, roughly 18% seen once. In its sample, this clonotype was seen many times. No antigen is known for it. Study outcomes and limitations: It was HLA-C-restricted CMV-specific TCR beta clonotypes that dominated the response ex vivo.

The gene calls are TRBV7-2 and TRBJ2-1; the match to TRBD1 covers 7 bases. The TCR originated in a human donor in good health (CMV status not recorded). Some clones in this sample may be carry-over from other donors' samples. Sequenced: PBMCs. The CDR3 nucleotides are TGTGCCAGCAGCCGCTCCTCCGGGACAGCTTACAATGAGCAGTTCTTC. Its translation: CASSRSSGTAYNEQFF.